The TCR beta chain described here comes from a study of T-cell memory formation after mild COVID-19. Study results and limitations: Certain responding clones were present in pre-infection memory, suggesting participation of cross-reactive memory. CD4/CD8 balance characterized clones contracting day 15 to 85, and CD4+ skew characterized later expanders.

Points on this clonotype: The antigen remains unidentified.

Germline CDR1 SGHTA, CDR2 FQGNSA. This CDR3 is 14 amino acids long. V shed 10 bases and J shed 3 bases, with 15 bases lying between them. MiXCR was run by TCRdb on the 5' RACE reads, yielding one entry per CDR3 protein. The table lists just over 300,000 distinct CDR3 sequences, just under 20% of them singletons, with 21% in the top ten. The sequencing sample was made of PBMCs or a T cell subset sorted from them (not recorded which). This chain links TRBV7-2 with TRBJ1-4, with TRBD1 as a possible D gene (5 bases). This receptor was identified in a man younger than 35 who had mild COVID-19 (a few samples of this study predate the infection). Cell type and time point are not known. The DNA for the CDR3 is TGTGCCACACGCAGGGCAGGGCCTAATGAAAAACTGTTTTTT. It is translated as CATRRAGPNEKLFF.